Listed below are T cell receptor beta chains from one sample, sequenced in a study of shared clonotypes between healthy human individuals. The method was immunoSEQ multiplex PCR; TCRdb's version includes in-frame clones alone and lacks a portion of them. This sample has some 2,100,000 clones, with approximately 94% found just once. The specimen was naive CD8+ T cells from PBMCs. The source is a man aged 18 to 29 in good health. Some clones in this sample may be carry-over from other donors' samples. Both conserved end residues are part of each CDR3. A D gene is named only where the DNA matches it firmly. Clone size is given for some rows only: seen once, a few or many times, or a class if the clone is expanded.

clone_size	v_call	cdr3_length	d_call	j_call	cdr3_nt	cdr3_aa
-	TRBV14	15	-	TRBJ2-7	TGTGCCAGCAGCCAAGGTCCGGGACTTGGGTACGAGCAGTACTTC	CASSQGPGLGYEQYF
-	TRBV27	14	TRBD1	TRBJ1-1	TGTGCCAGCAGGGACAGGGGGCACGACACTGAAGCTTTCTTT	CASRDRGHDTEAFF
-	TRBV27	14	-	TRBJ1-2	TGTGCCAGCAGTTTTATGGGGGCTCTAGATGGCTACACCTTC	CASSFMGALDGYTF
-	TRBV29-1	13	-	TRBJ2-7	TGCAGCGCGAGGGGTTCAGGGGTAAACGAGCAGTACTTC	CSARGSGVNEQYF
once	TRBV19	16	TRBD2	TRBJ2-1	TGTGCCAGTAGTATAGATCCTAGCGGGAGGGCGGAAGAGCCGTTCTTC	CASSIDPSGRAEEPFF
once	TRBV7-2	16	-	TRBJ2-7	TGTGCCAGCAGCCGGATAGCGTCAGGGATTTTTGAAGAGCAGTACTTC	CASSRIASGIFEEQYF
-	TRBV7-6	17	-	TRBJ1-5	TGTGCCAGCAGCTTAGGCTGGGGGGGTCTTAGCGATCAGCCCCAGCATTTT	CASSLGWGGLSDQPQHF
-	TRBV9	16	-	TRBJ2-1	TGTGCCAGCAGCGTAGGGGGCGCGTCCTCCTACAATGAGCAGTTCTTC	CASSVGGASSYNEQFF
once	TRBV28	15	-	TRBJ2-7	TGTGCCAGCAGTTCCCCCGGGACGGACCACTACGAGCAGTACTTC	CASSSPGTDHYEQYF
-	TRBV28	14	-	TRBJ1-5	TGTGCCAGCAGTTTATACCAACCCAATCAGCCCCAGCATTTT	CASSLYQPNQPQHF
once	TRBV5-1	17	TRBD1	TRBJ1-1	TGCGCCAGCAGCCTGGGGACAGGGAGCGGGGGTGACACTGAAGCTTTCTTT	CASSLGTGSGGDTEAFF
-	TRBV15	15	-	TRBJ1-4	TGTGCCACCAGCAACGCGGGACGGTCTAATGAAAAACTGTTTTTT	CATSNAGRSNEKLFF
-	TRBV10-3	16	-	TRBJ1-1	TGTGCCATCAGTGAGTCGGGATGGAATCTGAACACTGAAGCTTTCTTT	CAISESGWNLNTEAFF
-	TRBV6-5	15	-	TRBJ1-2	TGTGCCAGCAGTTACTCGAACACAGGTTATTATGGCTACACCTTC	CASSYSNTGYYGYTF
-	TRBV7-9	14	TRBD1	TRBJ2-7	TGTGCCAGCAGCTACGGGACAGGGAAATACGAGCAGTACTTC	CASSYGTGKYEQYF
-	TRBV14	13	-	TRBJ2-1	TGTGCCAGCAGCCAAGACGCAGGGGTAAGGCGGTTCTTC	CASSQDAGVRRFF
-	TRBV5-1	15	-	TRBJ2-7	TGCGCCAGCAGCCCCCGGACGGGGGAGAACTACGAGCAGTACTTC	CASSPRTGENYEQYF
-	TRBV28	14	TRBD1	TRBJ1-2	TGTGCCAGCAGTGAGACAGGGGCAGGTTATGGCTACACCTTC	CASSETGAGYGYTF
-	TRBV18	17	-	TRBJ2-1	TGTGCCAGCTCACCCCCCGAGGTCTTAGGCGGCTACAATGAGCAGTTCTTC	CASSPPEVLGGYNEQFF
-	TRBV7-8	13	-	TRBJ2-7	TGTGCCGGTAGGAAGTCCCTTGACTACGAGCAGTACTTC	CAGRKSLDYEQYF
-	TRBV27	17	-	TRBJ2-3	TGTGCCAGCACCTCCACCCACTTGACTAGATCCACAGATACGCAGTATTTT	CASTSTHLTRSTDTQYF
-	TRBV4-1	16	TRBD1	TRBJ2-7	TGCGCCAGCAGCCAACGGGTACAGGGGAGCTCCTACGAGCAGTACTTC	CASSQRVQGSSYEQYF
-	TRBV5-6	15	TRBD2	TRBJ2-1	TGTGCCAGCAGCACGACTAGCGGGATCTACAATGAGCAGTTCTTC	CASSTTSGIYNEQFF
-	TRBV29-1	15	TRBD1	TRBJ1-5	TGCAGTGACAGTGCTAGGACAGGCGACAATCAGCCCCAGCATTTT	CSDSARTGDNQPQHF
-	TRBV7-9	13	-	TRBJ2-1	TGTGCCAGCAGACGTCCCTCCCCCGATGAGCAGTTCTTC	CASRRPSPDEQFF
-	TRBV6-5	14	TRBD2	TRBJ2-1	TGTGCCAGCGACGCGGGAGGGCCCTACAATGAGCAGTTCTTC	CASDAGGPYNEQFF
-	TRBV9	13	-	TRBJ2-7	TGTGCCAGCAGCGTAGAAGGCAGCTACGAGCAGTACTTC	CASSVEGSYEQYF
-	TRBV5-4	15	TRBD2	TRBJ2-1	TGTGCCAGCAGCTTGAAGCGGGAGGCCAGGAATGAGCAGTTCTTC	CASSLKREARNEQFF
-	TRBV30	13	-	TRBJ1-1	TGTGCCTGGAGTAGGACCGGGGGGGTTGAAGCTTTCTTT	CAWSRTGGVEAFF
-	TRBV5-4	14	-	TRBJ1-4	TGTGCCAGCAGCCGGACCGGTTATAATGAAAAACTGTTTTTT	CASSRTGYNEKLFF
-	TRBV19	16	-	TRBJ1-3	TGTGCCAGTAGTTCCTTCTCAGCCTACTCTGGAAACACCATATATTTT	CASSSFSAYSGNTIYF
-	TRBV27	16	TRBD1	TRBJ2-2	TGTGCCAGCAGACCCTTTGGGACAGGGAGCACCGGGGAGCTGTTTTTT	CASRPFGTGSTGELFF
-	TRBV27	10	-	TRBJ2-2	TGTGCCAGTGGGGCCGGGGAGCTGTTTTTT	CASGAGELFF
-	TRBV27	14	-	TRBJ1-1	TGTGCCAGCAGTTTATATTGGGGGGGGGCTGAAGCTTTCTTT	CASSLYWGGAEAFF
-	TRBV6-6	16	TRBD2	TRBJ2-7	TGTGCCAGCAGTTACTCTGGAGGACTAGCGGAATACGAGCAGTACTTC	CASSYSGGLAEYEQYF
-	TRBV4-2	13	-	TRBJ1-2	TGTGCCAGCAGCCCAGGTCCGGGGTATGGCTACACCTTC	CASSPGPGYGYTF
-	TRBV7-9	15	TRBD2	TRBJ2-7	TGTGCCAGCAGCCCCGTGGGAGGGTCAGCCTACGAGCAATACTTC	CASSPVGGSAYEQYF
once	TRBV10-1	17	-	TRBJ1-4	TGCGCCAGCAGTGACCCCCCCCCGGGGCATCCTAATGAAAAACTGTTTTTT	CASSDPPPGHPNEKLFF
-	TRBV6-1	17	-	TRBJ2-1	TGTGCCAGCAGTGGTTACCGGGACGCAAGCTCCTACAATGAGCAGTTCTTC	CASSGYRDASSYNEQFF
-	TRBV11-2	15	TRBD2	TRBJ2-1	TGTGCCAGCAGCCAACTAGCGGGGATATACAATGAGCAGTTCTTC	CASSQLAGIYNEQFF
-	TRBV28	16	-	TRBJ2-2	TGTGCCAGCAGTTTACCGCAGGGGACGAACACCGGGGAGCTGTTTTTT	CASSLPQGTNTGELFF
-	TRBV28	15	TRBD1	TRBJ1-5	TGTGCCAGCAGACGGGAAGGGGGCCGCAATCAGCCCCAGCATTTT	CASRREGGRNQPQHF
-	TRBV9	19	TRBD1	TRBJ2-3	TGTGCCAGCAGCATACCTCCTTCAGGACAGGGGGGAGACACAGATACGCAGTATTTT	CASSIPPSGQGGDTDTQYF
-	TRBV4-3	17	-	TRBJ1-5	TGCGCCAGCAGCCAAGATCTAGGGACGGCAAGCAATCAGCCCCAGCATTTT	CASSQDLGTASNQPQHF
-	TRBV7-8	17	TRBD2	TRBJ2-3	TGTGCCAGCAGCCCCCAGGGACTAGCGCTCTTAACAGATACGCAGTATTTT	CASSPQGLALLTDTQYF
-	TRBV28	15	TRBD2	TRBJ2-3	TGTGCCAGCAGTTTCCCCGCGGGAGTCGCAGATACGCAGTATTTT	CASSFPAGVADTQYF
-	TRBV4-1	14	-	TRBJ2-4	TGCGCCAGCAGCCAAGAACTCGGTGGAAACATTCAGTACTTC	CASSQELGGNIQYF